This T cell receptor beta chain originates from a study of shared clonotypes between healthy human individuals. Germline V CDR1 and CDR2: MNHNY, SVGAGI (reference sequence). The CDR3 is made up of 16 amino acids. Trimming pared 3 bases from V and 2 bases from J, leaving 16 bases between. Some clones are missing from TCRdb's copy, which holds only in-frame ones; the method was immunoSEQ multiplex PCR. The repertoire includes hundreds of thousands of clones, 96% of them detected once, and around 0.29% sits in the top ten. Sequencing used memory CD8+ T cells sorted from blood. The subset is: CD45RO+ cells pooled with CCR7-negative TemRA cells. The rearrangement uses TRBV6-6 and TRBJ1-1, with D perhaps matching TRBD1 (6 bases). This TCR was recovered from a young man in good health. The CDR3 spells CASSYNGGPINTEAFF. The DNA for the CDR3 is TGTGCCAGCAGTTATAATGGGGGGCCTATAAACACTGAAGCTTTCTTT.